This TCR beta chain stems from a study of shared clonotypes between healthy human individuals (TCRdb year 2020). Study-level background: A few men and two women, aged 18 to 49 years, made up the cohort. Per donor, three plates each were used for CD4 naive and CD4 memory, two for CD8 naive, and one for CD8 memory. Blood TCR repertoires of roughly 5 healthy adults were deeply sequenced to estimate repertoire size and the extent of clonotype sharing between individuals. Different laboratories and diverse techniques were used to prepare libraries and sequence TCR repertoires, to increase sequencing depth and limit assay-specific biases. Between about 0.8 and 9 billion PBMCs per donor were obtained by leukapheresis.

Clipping removes 4 bases from V and 4 bases from J, with 16 as the unmatched junction base count. From its cysteine to its phenylalanine, the CDR3 spans 19 amino acids. The only DNA kept is the CDR3, 57 bases in frame from the first base. Via the germline V gene, CDR1 is LGHNA and CDR2 YNFKEQ. Donors were healthy HIV-negative adults with no recently reported acute infections or vaccinations. Every donor was a Caucasian adult residing in Nashville, Tennessee, USA. CD4+ T cells were enriched by magnetic negative selection, after which naive cells were positively selected on CD45RA and the negative fraction was taken as the memory subset. After blood collection by leukapheresis, PBMCs were isolated using Ficoll-Histopaque density gradient centrifugation and then cryopreserved in the vapor phase of liquid nitrogen. Analytical flow cytometry was used to check the purity and quantity of each magnetically sorted T cell population. Genomic DNA was isolated from each sorted fraction and quantified by UV absorbance on a Nanodrop 2000c.

Study-level results and caveats: Because the study included a small number of donors, the genetic and exposure-history diversity represented was limited. Pairwise subsampling led to the expectation that sequencing depth would affect the degree of clonotype sharing among donors. Naive subsets generally had larger estimated clonotype richness than memory subsets did. Sampling was restricted to blood, and TCR repertoires in tissue are likely to differ from TCR repertoires in blood. Higher generation probabilities were observed for clonotypes shared by all four sorted-subset donors than for non-shared clonotypes. Incomplete sequencing was indicated by rarefaction of sorted-subset datasets, despite the large sequencing depth. Sharing across several donors was observed for approximately 4.6% of naive CD4, over 3% of naive CD8, 2% to 2.5% of memory CD4, and about 0.39% of memory CD8 clonotypes.

TCR CDR3 regions were amplified from genomic DNA by multiplex PCR using the deep immunoSEQ assay. Genomic DNA extracted from each cell subset was distributed evenly over all wells of several immunoSEQ 96-well plates, and each plate served as one replicate. Each replicate PCR for sorted subsets received roughly 200 ng genomic DNA, equal to about 30,000 T cell genomes. Purified libraries were measured with a Qubit 3.0 fluorometer, size-checked on a Bioanalyzer 2100, and measured again with the KAPA Library Quantification kit. Each immunoSEQ 96-well plate was sequenced on its own single-read 150-cycle Illumina NextSeq 550 flow cell. Per the original workflow: Because only junctional sequences without quality scores were contained in the immunoSEQ output, filtering matching that applied to full-length reads could not be performed. Sequences were annotated with PyIR, a Python wrapper for IgBLAST v1.9, and V/J genes and CDR3 were assigned using IMGT germline references. Reads were removed for weak V/J assignments (E-value above 1e-6), missing CDR3, stop codons, out-of-frame junctions, or ambiguous translated residues. A V3J clonotype was defined by an identical inferred V gene, J gene, and CDR3 amino acid sequence. Percentage overlap between repertoires was computed as shared unique clonotypes divided by the size of the smaller repertoire. Repertoire richness was assessed with RTK rarefaction, the Chao1 estimator, and Recon v2.1 estimates of unobserved clonotypes. Generation probabilities for all TCRbeta clonotypes obtained by the gDNA method from a handful of donors were computed using OLGA. The table was pulled from immuneACCESS by TCRdb, which kept in-frame rearrangements only. Such tables lose some clones; where checked, under half of the loss comes from unresolved V genes, and the rest has no known cause. V and J calls and clone size are as listed in that table; D and trimming were resolved from the DNA. The sample table holds roughly 2.2 million clones, of which roughly 93% were seen once. Together, the top ten hold 0.39% of the sample.

On this clone: The target of this receptor is not known. Per-base quality was not reported, and no clone a single base away is much larger than it.

Sequencing was performed on naive CD4+ T cells from PBMCs. The cell subset or site label on this specimen signifies: CD45RA+ positively selected. The rearranged chain carries TRBV4-2 and TRBJ2-1, with TRBD2 matching 10 junction bases. This sequence originates from a man between 18 and 35 years old in good health. Some clones in this sample may be carry-over from other donors' samples. The DNA reads TGTGCCAGCAGCCGACCTCGCCTAGCGGGAGTAGAGGGGTACAATGAGCAGTTCTTC. Protein translation: CASSRPRLAGVEGYNEQFF.